This is a list of T cell receptor beta chains from one sample in a study of blood T cells in healthy people across ages. Each CDR3 protein is one row after TCRdb ran MiXCR on the 5' RACE reads. The sample records fewer than 900,000 distinct CDR3 sequences, 45% to 50% being singletons. The material sequenced was blood. The receptors shown here come from an older woman in good health. Both conserved end residues are part of each CDR3. The D gene is left open where the match is weak. Not all rows give a size; the values are once, few, many and, for expanded clones, a class.

V gene,J gene,D gene,clone size,CDR3 protein,CDR3 DNA
TRBV10-3,TRBJ2-3,NA,few,CAIGRGAESDTQYF,TGTGCCATCGGCAGGGGCGCTGAATCAGATACGCAGTATTTT
TRBV2,TRBJ2-6,NA,NA,CASSMRGANVLTF,TGTGCCAGCAGTATGCGGGGGGCCAACGTCCTGACTTTC
TRBV9,TRBJ1-1,NA,NA,CASSEGPGWGEAFF,TGTGCCAGCAGCGAGGGCCCCGGGTGGGGTGAAGCTTTCTTT
TRBV5-6,TRBJ2-1,TRBD2,few,CASSVTSGREQFF,TGTGCCAGCAGCGTGACTAGCGGGAGGGAGCAGTTCTTC
TRBV11-3,TRBJ2-5,TRBD2,NA,CANSSSGNRDEQYF,TGTGCCAACAGCTCTAGCGGGAATCGGGATGAGCAGTACTTC
TRBV7-8,TRBJ1-6,NA,NA,CASRDSANSPLHF,TGTGCCAGCAGGGACAGCGCTAATTCACCCCTCCACTTT
TRBV7-8,TRBJ2-5,NA,NA,CASRVAGTETQYF,TGTGCCAGCAGAGTAGCAGGGACGGAGACCCAGTACTTC
TRBV5-1,TRBJ1-3,NA,NA,CASSSDPPSSGNTIYF,TGCGCCAGCAGCTCGGACCCTCCAAGCTCTGGAAACACCATATATTTT
TRBV6-6,TRBJ1-6,NA,few,CASTDGASNSPLHF,TGTGCCAGCACCGACGGCGCTTCCAATTCACCCCTCCACTTT
TRBV25-1,TRBJ1-3,NA,NA,CASSEGAVGGNTIYF,TGTGCCAGCAGTGAAGGGGCCGTCGGGGGAAACACCATATATTTT
TRBV12-3/TRBV12-4,TRBJ2-4,NA,NA,CASSRLGGEQYF,TGTGCCAGCAGCCGCCTCGGAGGAGAGCAGTACTTC
TRBV11-2,TRBJ2-7,TRBD2,NA,CASSLSSGTYYEQYF,TGTGCCAGCAGTTTAAGTAGCGGGACTTACTACGAGCAGTACTTC
TRBV5-1,TRBJ2-7,NA,NA,CASSLETVGYEQYF,TGCGCCAGCAGCTTGGAAACAGTGGGTTACGAGCAGTACTTC
TRBV6-1,TRBJ2-7,TRBD1,few,CASTGGQGDYEQYF,TGTGCCAGCACAGGGGGACAGGGAGACTACGAGCAGTACTTC
TRBV28,TRBJ2-3,NA,few,CASSLSTGAAGRRDTQYF,TGTGCCAGCAGTTTATCGACAGGTGCAGCAGGGCGGAGAGATACGCAGTATTTT
TRBV6-6,TRBJ2-1,NA,NA,CASRKLDHGQFF,TGTGCCAGCAGAAAGCTGGACCATGGGCAGTTCTTC
TRBV12-3/TRBV12-4,TRBJ2-7,TRBD1,NA,CASRNRDRGYEQYF,TGTGCCAGCAGGAACCGGGACAGGGGGTACGAGCAGTACTTC
TRBV7-2,TRBJ2-7,NA,NA,CASSPSYTISYEQYF,TGTGCCAGCAGCCCTAGTTATACCATATCCTACGAGCAGTACTTC
TRBV4-3,TRBJ1-1,TRBD1,NA,CASSKNDRAGEAFF,TGCGCCAGCAGCAAAAACGACAGGGCGGGGGAAGCTTTCTTT
TRBV12-3/TRBV12-4,TRBJ2-4,TRBD2,NA,CASSLHGTSGKKNIQYF,TGTGCCAGCAGTTTACATGGGACTAGCGGGAAAAAAAACATTCAGTACTTC
TRBV7-9,TRBJ1-2,NA,NA,CASSSTRAGYGYTF,TGTGCCAGCAGCTCCACCCGCGCGGGCTATGGCTACACCTTC
TRBV7-9,TRBJ2-1,TRBD1,NA,CASSPQTGGTYEQFF,TGTGCCAGCAGCCCTCAGACAGGGGGGACCTACGAGCAGTTCTTC
TRBV13,TRBJ2-1,NA,NA,CASSELGEAPYNEQFF,TGTGCCAGCAGCGAGCTGGGCGAAGCTCCCTACAATGAGCAGTTCTTC
TRBV20-1,TRBJ2-2,TRBD2,NA,CSAIEGVTSGSGGELFF,TGCAGTGCTATCGAGGGGGTGACTAGCGGTTCCGGCGGGGAGCTGTTTTTT
TRBV28,TRBJ2-7,NA,NA,CASTPLGDKTYEQYF,TGTGCCAGCACCCCTCTGGGGGACAAGACCTACGAGCAGTACTTC
TRBV12-3/TRBV12-4,TRBJ1-3,NA,once,CANPTGSGNTIYF,TGTGCCAACCCAACAGGGTCTGGAAACACCATATATTTT
TRBV30,TRBJ1-3,NA,NA,CTWSVSRNLYTIYF,TGTACCTGGAGTGTCTCCCGGAACCTTTACACCATATATTTT
TRBV4-1,TRBJ2-5,NA,few,CASSQDPSEETQYF,TGCGCCAGCAGCCAAGATCCTAGCGAAGAGACCCAGTACTTC
TRBV2,TRBJ2-7,TRBD2,NA,CASSEELITSGSNEQYF,TGTGCCAGCAGTGAAGAGTTAATCACTAGCGGGAGTAATGAGCAGTACTTC
TRBV5-6,TRBJ2-1,NA,NA,CASSSLANEQFF,TGTGCCAGCAGCTCATTGGCCAATGAGCAGTTCTTC
TRBV7-2,TRBJ2-5,TRBD1,many,CASSLGGRTGGQETQYF,TGTGCCAGCAGCTTAGGGGGAAGGACAGGAGGTCAGGAGACCCAGTACTTC
TRBV27,TRBJ2-1,TRBD1,NA,CASSTRDREPPYNEQFF,TGTGCCAGCAGTACACGGGACAGGGAACCTCCCTACAATGAGCAGTTCTTC
TRBV28,TRBJ1-4,NA,once,CASSSGTNGAKLFF,TGTGCCAGCAGCAGTGGGACAAACGGGGCAAAACTGTTTTTT
TRBV5-1,TRBJ2-3,NA,few,CASSREPTDTQYF,TGCGCCAGCAGTCGGGAGCCCACAGATACGCAGTATTTT
TRBV4-2,TRBJ2-2,TRBD1,NA,CASSQGQGIYTGELFF,TGTGCCAGCAGCCAGGGACAGGGGATTTACACCGGGGAGCTGTTTTTT
TRBV27,TRBJ2-5,NA,NA,CAGSLLKRKRSINEQYF,TGTGCCGGCAGTTTACTAAAGCGGAAGAGGAGCATCAATGAGCAGTACTTC
TRBV29-1,TRBJ2-3,NA,few,CSVVGDTQYF,TGCAGCGTTGTCGGAGATACGCAGTATTTT
TRBV20-1,TRBJ1-6,TRBD1,NA,CSADRGSSYNSPLHF,TGCAGTGCGGACAGGGGGAGCTCCTATAATTCACCCCTCCACTTT
TRBV12-3/TRBV12-4,TRBJ2-3,NA,NA,CASSLSRRTDTQYF,TGTGCCAGCAGTTTGTCAAGGCGAACAGATACGCAGTATTTT
TRBV20-1,TRBJ2-3,NA,few,CSATNTQYF,TGCAGTGCTACAAATACGCAGTATTTT
TRBV20-1,TRBJ1-5,TRBD1,NA,CSARDSGQGNQPQHF,TGCAGTGCTAGAGATTCGGGACAGGGAAATCAGCCCCAGCATTTT
TRBV7-9,TRBJ2-1,TRBD2,NA,CASSLARGRLAGGGNEQFF,TGTGCCAGCAGCTTAGCCCGGGGGAGACTAGCGGGAGGTGGCAATGAGCAGTTCTTC
TRBV5-4,TRBJ2-5,NA,NA,CASSLARGNQETQYF,TGTGCCAGCAGCTTGGCCAGAGGGAACCAAGAGACCCAGTACTTC
TRBV20-1,TRBJ2-3,NA,NA,CSAQSLADTQYF,TGCAGTGCCCAATCACTAGCAGATACGCAGTATTTT
TRBV7-6,TRBJ2-3,NA,NA,CASSSLQGDTQYF,TGTGCCAGCAGCTCCCTGCAGGGAGATACGCAGTATTTT
TRBV3-1,TRBJ2-7,NA,NA,CASSQNRGISSYNEQYF,TGTGCCAGCAGCCAAAATCGGGGGATCAGCTCCTACAATGAGCAGTACTTC
TRBV28,TRBJ2-7,TRBD2,few,CASSFLGGRYEQYF,TGTGCCAGCAGTTTTCTAGGCGGGAGGTACGAGCAGTACTTC
TRBV14,TRBJ1-1,NA,NA,CASSQKGSGATEAFF,TGTGCCAGCAGCCAGAAAGGTTCAGGGGCCACTGAAGCTTTCTTT
TRBV9,TRBJ1-5,NA,NA,CASSVGQGRNQPQHF,TGTGCCAGCAGCGTAGGGCAGGGAAGAAATCAGCCCCAGCATTTT
TRBV5-1,TRBJ2-1,TRBD2,few,CASSSHFSSGSYNEQFF,TGCGCCAGCAGCTCTCATTTCTCTAGCGGGAGTTACAATGAGCAGTTCTTC
TRBV4-2,TRBJ2-7,TRBD1,NA,CASSRQGAGALYEQYF,TGTGCCAGCAGCCGCCAGGGGGCTGGGGCTCTCTACGAGCAGTACTTC
TRBV20-1,TRBJ2-5,TRBD2,NA,CSARSGTSDGETQYF,TGCAGTGCTAGATCCGGCACTAGCGATGGGGAGACCCAGTACTTC
TRBV7-3,TRBJ1-2,TRBD1,NA,CASSPRTGVEYGYTF,TGTGCCAGCAGCCCCCGGACAGGTGTTGAGTATGGCTACACCTTC
TRBV7-2,TRBJ1-2,NA,once,CASSSLFSGDLDSGYTF,TGTGCCAGCAGCTCTTTATTCTCAGGGGATCTTGACTCTGGCTACACCTTC
TRBV4-3,TRBJ2-1,TRBD2,once,CASSIPGGTGEQFF,TGCGCCAGCAGCATCCCGGGAGGGACGGGTGAGCAGTTCTTC
TRBV5-1,TRBJ2-5,TRBD2,NA,CASSSRVAGTYNEQYF,TGCGCCAGCAGCTCCCGAGTAGCGGGAACCTACAATGAGCAGTACTTC
TRBV7-2,TRBJ2-5,NA,NA,CASSLAEWGPVSQETQYF,TGTGCCAGCAGCTTAGCTGAGTGGGGTCCGGTCAGTCAAGAGACCCAGTACTTC
TRBV5-4,TRBJ1-2,NA,NA,CASSLEQGNERYF,TGTGCCAGCAGCTTAGAACAAGGCAACGAGCGGTACTTC
TRBV25-1,TRBJ2-7,NA,NA,CASSVTGNEQYF,TGTGCCAGCAGTGTTACAGGGAACGAGCAGTACTTC
TRBV11-3,TRBJ2-1,TRBD2,once,CASSAGGAGNEQFF,TGTGCCAGCAGCGCGGGAGGGGCGGGCAATGAGCAGTTCTTC